Listed below are T cell receptor beta chains from one sample, sequenced in a study of T cell repertoires in cytomegalovirus infection. TCRdb analysed the reads with MiXCR anew, one entry per CDR3 protein. The sample consists of under 120,000 distinct CDR3 sequences, less than 55% of them appearing once. For these receptors, no antigen is known. The material was CD8+ T cells from cultured PBMCs, obtained from culture after CMV antigen stimulation. These receptors were collected from a human donor in good health (CMV status not recorded). Some clones in this sample may be carry-over from other donors' samples. CDR3s include the opening cysteine and the closing phenylalanine or tryptophan. Fields, in order: J gene, D gene, V gene, clone size, CDR3 DNA, CDR3 protein. The D gene is left open where the match is weak. For some rows the clone size is stated as once, few or many, or as a class when expanded; others skip it.

TRBJ2-4 | TRBD2 | TRBV5-4 | few | TGTGCCAGCAGCATGAGCGGGGGGGGCACCCTCCTAGCCAAAAACATTCAGTACTTC | CASSMSGGGTLLAKNIQYF
TRBJ2-4 | NA | TRBV28 | few | TGTGCCAGCAGTTTACCCCACGGGTATGAAAACATTCAGTACTTT | CASSLPHGYENIQYF
TRBJ2-7 | NA | TRBV27 | NA | TGTGCCAGCAGTTACCTTAGCAGCCGCGAGCAGTACTTC | CASSYLSSREQYF
TRBJ2-3 | TRBD2 | TRBV10-3 | once | TGTGCCATCAGTGATCGACTAGCGGGGGTCCCTTGCACGCAGTATTTT | CAISDRLAGVPCTQYF
TRBJ1-2 | NA | TRBV5-6 | NA | TGTGCCAGCAGCCGATACCACCCGGCTAACTATGGCTACACCTTC | CASSRYHPANYGYTF
TRBJ1-2 | NA | TRBV4-1 | NA | TGCGCCAGCAGCGCAGCCTCCTCTAACTATGGCTACACCTTC | CASSAASSNYGYTF
TRBJ2-1 | NA | TRBV20-1 | NA | TGCAGTGCTAGAGGAGGGGCCCCCTACAATGAGCAGTTCTTC | CSARGGAPYNEQFF
TRBJ1-2 | TRBD1 | TRBV19 | NA | TGTGCCAGTAAACAGGGGGTATTCGATGGCTACACCTTC | CASKQGVFDGYTF
TRBJ2-3 | NA | TRBV11-3 | NA | TGTGCCAGCAGCTTAGGAGATACGCAGTATTTT | CASSLGDTQYF
TRBJ1-2 | TRBD1 | TRBV7-8 | many | TGTGCCAGCAGTTCCCCGGGGGACAGGTTATATGGCTACACCTTC | CASSSPGDRLYGYTF
TRBJ2-7 | TRBD1 | TRBV9 | NA | TGTGCCAGCAGCCCCGGACAGGGGCCTCCTTACGAGCAGTACTTC | CASSPGQGPPYEQYF
TRBJ1-5 | NA | TRBV4-1 | few | TGCGCCAGCAGCCACCCGGGACGTGGGAATCAGCCCCAGCATTTT | CASSHPGRGNQPQHF
TRBJ2-5 | NA | TRBV7-9 | NA | TGTGCCAGCAGCCCCTTGGGTAGGGGAGAGACCCAGTACTTC | CASSPLGRGETQYF
TRBJ1-2 | NA | TRBV27 | NA | TGTGCCAGCAGTTTCGATGTACAGACCTATGGCTACACCTTC | CASSFDVQTYGYTF
TRBJ1-1 | NA | TRBV27 | few | TGTGCCAGCAGTTTCAACCACACTGAAGCTTTCTTT | CASSFNHTEAFF
TRBJ2-3 | TRBD2 | TRBV12-3/TRBV12-4 | few | TGTGCCAGCAGTTTTGCGGGGGGTTGGGGGAGTACAGATACGCAGTATTTT | CASSFAGGWGSTDTQYF
TRBJ1-1 | NA | TRBV7-2 | NA | TGTGCCAGCAGCTTAGACGGCCCGAACACTGAAGCTTTCTTT | CASSLDGPNTEAFF
TRBJ2-1 | NA | TRBV7-9 | few | TGTGCCAGCAGCCCCCCGACTGGGGTAGGTGAGCAGTTCTTC | CASSPPTGVGEQFF
TRBJ2-1 | TRBD2 | TRBV7-2 | NA | TGTGCCAGCAGCCCAAGACTAGCGGGGTATATGATAGGTGAGCAGTTCTTC | CASSPRLAGYMIGEQFF
TRBJ1-6 | NA | TRBV7-6 | NA | TGTGCCAGCAGCTTAGCAGGATTTAATTCACCCCTCCACTTT | CASSLAGFNSPLHF
TRBJ1-1 | NA | TRBV27 | NA | TGTGCCAGCAGTTTTAGCAGGGGCACTGAAGCTTTCTTT | CASSFSRGTEAFF
TRBJ2-5 | TRBD1 | TRBV7-9 | NA | TGTGCCAGCAGCGAAGGGGGCGGCGCTGGGGAGACCCAGTACTTC | CASSEGGGAGETQYF
TRBJ1-2 | TRBD1 | TRBV12-3/TRBV12-4 | NA | TGTGCCAGCAGTTTAGGAGTGACAGGGCTGCGTGGCTACACCTTC | CASSLGVTGLRGYTF
TRBJ1-6 | NA | TRBV11-2 | few | TGTGCCAGCAGCTCCTTGTTGTATTCACCCCTCCACTTT | CASSSLLYSPLHF
TRBJ2-7 | NA | TRBV7-8 | few | TGTGCCAGCAGTTCCGGCTGGGGGCGAATCTACGAGCAGTACTTC | CASSSGWGRIYEQYF
TRBJ2-1 | TRBD2 | TRBV29-1 | NA | TGCAGCGTCGCCGGACTAGCGGGGGCCAATGAGCAGTTCTTC | CSVAGLAGANEQFF
TRBJ1-2 | TRBD1 | TRBV7-8 | many | TGTGCCAGCAGCTTATCCACCACAGGGGTAGATAACTATGGCTACACCTTC | CASSLSTTGVDNYGYTF
TRBJ1-1 | TRBD1 | TRBV7-6 | few | TGTGCCAGCAGCACGGGACAGGGGGCGCGAACTGAAGCTTTCTTT | CASSTGQGARTEAFF
TRBJ2-2 | NA | TRBV11-2 | NA | TGTGCCAGCCGGGTTATCGTGCAGAACACCGGGGAGCTGTTTTTT | CASRVIVQNTGELFF
TRBJ2-5 | NA | TRBV7-9 | few | TGTGCCAGCGGACCAGCGGAGACCCAGTACTTC | CASGPAETQYF
TRBJ2-5 | TRBD2 | TRBV5-1 | many | TGCGCCAGCAGCTTGGATGGGACTAGCGGGGGTCCAATACAAGAGACCCAGTACTTC | CASSLDGTSGGPIQETQYF
TRBJ2-7 | TRBD2 | TRBV4-1 | NA | TGCGCCAGCAGCCAAACCGCGGGGGGGGTGTATGAGCAGTACTTC | CASSQTAGGVYEQYF
TRBJ2-7 | NA | TRBV7-1 | NA | TGTGCCAGCAGCAGCCAGGAGAGACCCTACGAGCAGTACTTC | CASSSQERPYEQYF
TRBJ2-5 | TRBD2 | TRBV4-1 | few | TGCGCCAGCAGCCAAGTTAAGACTAGCGGGGGAGAGACCCAGTACTTC | CASSQVKTSGGETQYF
TRBJ2-3 | TRBD2 | TRBV11-2 | NA | TGTGCCAGCAGCTTTCCTAGCGGGGGGCAGGAAGATACGCAGTATTTT | CASSFPSGGQEDTQYF
TRBJ2-3 | NA | TRBV7-6 | few | TGTGCCAGCAGCTTAGCGGCCGGTTCTAGCACAGATACGCAGTATTTT | CASSLAAGSSTDTQYF
TRBJ2-1 | NA | TRBV13 | many | TGTGCCAGCAGCTTCTTAAGCGGGTCCTACAATGAGCAGTTCTTC | CASSFLSGSYNEQFF
TRBJ2-1 | TRBD2 | TRBV6-6 | NA | TGTGCCAGCAGTTACTGGTTCGCGGGGGGCGATTTAAATGAGCAGTTCTTC | CASSYWFAGGDLNEQFF
TRBJ2-7 | TRBD1 | TRBV7-3 | NA | TGTGCCAGCAGCATCACGACAGGGGCCGAGCAGTACTTC | CASSITTGAEQYF
TRBJ2-7 | NA | TRBV6-5 | many | TGTGCCAGCAGTTACACACAGGACTACTACGAGCAGTACTTC | CASSYTQDYYEQYF
TRBJ2-1 | NA | TRBV14 | few | TGTGCCAGCAGCCAAGTATCCGGGACACATTACAATGAGCAGTTCTTC | CASSQVSGTHYNEQFF
TRBJ1-6 | NA | TRBV5-1 | few | TGCGCCAGCAGAAGGGGGGAGGACGCACCCCTCCACTTT | CASRRGEDAPLHF
TRBJ1-1 | NA | TRBV27 | NA | TGTGCCAGCAGTAGAGGGGGAGGAAACACTGAAGCTTTCTTT | CASSRGGGNTEAFF
TRBJ1-1 | NA | TRBV7-8 | NA | TGTGCCAGCAGCTTAGCCAGACAGTTGAACACTGAAGCTTTCTTT | CASSLARQLNTEAFF
TRBJ2-1 | TRBD1 | TRBV29-1 | NA | TGCAGCTCCCGGGACAGTAACTACAATGAGCAGTTCTTC | CSSRDSNYNEQFF
TRBJ1-1 | NA | TRBV7-8 | few | TGTGCCAGCAGCGAGCATGGCGCTGAAGCTTTCTTT | CASSEHGAEAFF
TRBJ1-2 | NA | TRBV6-6 | NA | TGTGCCAGCAGTCCCACCCAGGCTGATAACTATGGCTACACCTTC | CASSPTQADNYGYTF
TRBJ2-1 | NA | TRBV28 | many | TGTGCCAGCAGTTCCGACGGCAGCTCCTACAATGAGCAGTTCTTC | CASSSDGSSYNEQFF